This TCR beta chain is drawn from a study of T cells after yellow fever vaccination. General study findings and limits: After the booster, approximately 96% of CD4 and more than 75% of CD8 primary-response clones were re-detected.

A remark on this clonotype: The antigen is not known.

V was cut by 3 bases and J by 2 bases, with 11 bases left in between. CDR3 length: 15 residues. By 5'RACE template switching, TCR cDNA was produced, with a universal primer site and UMIs added in the process. TCRdb re-called the 5' RACE reads through MiXCR, storing one row per CDR3 protein. This repertoire shows some 560,000 distinct CDR3 sequences, roughly 21% found once; its top ten account for about 13%. The V and J genes are TRBV12-3 or TRBV12-4 and TRBJ2-4; D is perhaps TRBD1 (6 bases). Specimen: PBMCs, collected 15 days after the yellow fever booster vaccination. The sequence was obtained from a man aged 25 to 45 who received the YFV17D yellow fever vaccine. The CDR3 nucleotides read TGTGCCAGCAGTTTTCTCAGGGGCCCCAAAAACATTCAGTACTTC. Amino acid sequence: CASSFLRGPKNIQYF.